The entry below gives a single T cell receptor (beta chain) sequence along with its context. This clone was detected only a few times. Its binding antigen is unknown. The sample holds no much larger clone one base away, and base qualities are not on file. Receptor amplification or capture employed the immunoSEQ multiplex PCR assay. For the multiplex PCR, a mixture combining 60 forward primers for TCR Vbeta segments and 13 reverse primers for TCR Jbeta segments was used. A multiplex PCR assay on genomic DNA amplified the CDR3 region of rearranged TCR beta genes. The Illumina HiSeq System was used to sequence the amplified TCR beta libraries as 87-base-pair reads. The study's processing was this. A later analysis tallied around 80 million unique TCR beta chains across the 666 repertoires, and about 10 million of those chains were shared by two or more donors. Raw reads were error-corrected and collapsed into unique sequences by a nearest-neighbor algorithm in which closely related sequences were merged to remove PCR and sequencing errors. Alignment of CDR3 sequences to IMGT reference sequences was used to assign V, D and J gene segments. Each retained sequence needed at least a six-nucleotide match to both a V gene segment and a J gene segment. Rearrangements were classified as productive when the CDR3 lacked stop codons and remained in frame with V and J, and all other rearrangements were classified as non-productive. CDR3 was defined by IMGT convention, running from the second conserved V-encoded cysteine to the conserved J-encoded phenylalanine. The earlier analysis of approximately 590 of the donors excluded any sequence lacking an unambiguous match to a single V gene segment. An earlier analysis of almost 600 of the donors classified V segments as functional when productive rearrangements were above 56.7% and as segregating when the standard deviation between donors was above 5%. A statistical classification framework was developed to diagnose cytomegalovirus status using the catalog of TCR beta chain sequences. In a later analysis, TCR nucleotide sequences were compared against IMGT/GENE-DB human TR gene sequences so that V and J genes could be assigned. The TCRdist pipeline was used in a later analysis to assign CDR3 sequences and most-parsimonious VDJ recombination scenarios. In a later analysis, each TCR beta chain was defined by its CDR3 amino acid sequence together with its V-gene family, and reads lacking a unique V-gene family were excluded. As a way to deal with suspected cross-contamination and a sequencing artifact, a later analysis dropped approximately 570 nucleotide sequences that were highly shared and had low generation probability. In a later analysis, a clonal expansion index was calculated for each public chain from normalized within-repertoire ranks of inferred template counts. In a later analysis, generation probabilities were computed with a VDJ recombination model fitted to out-of-frame rearrangements, and the resulting probabilities were checked against IGoR. In a later analysis, hypergeometric tests were used to score TCR-TCR, TCR-HLA and TCR-CMV co-occurrence, with a repertoire-size bias correction applied to TCR pairs. In a later analysis, false discovery rates were estimated by permuting HLA or CMV assignments 20 times. In a later analysis, co-occurring TCRs were grouped using DBSCAN, and TCRdist sequence similarity was added for clustering within HLA-allele-positive subsets. For co-occurrence clustering, repertoires with fewer than 30,000 or more than 120,000 public chains were excluded, along with five repertoires with anomalous nucleotide sharing. Entries here come from immuneACCESS through TCRdb and include only in-frame sequences with V and J called. Some clones fail to appear in such tables; in the studies checked, an unresolved V gene covers under half of the shortfall, and the cause of the remainder is unknown. V, J and clone size are those of that table, while D and trimming were read from the DNA. The sample data list 90,000 to 150,000 clones, and roughly 82% of these were observed just once. The leading ten clones occupy less than 6% of the sample.

This sample was taken from a study of cytomegalovirus exposure and HLA in healthy donors (dated by TCRdb to the late 2010s). Background on the whole study: In an earlier analysis of 450 to 750 of the donors, approximately 300 Gb of sequence data and 90 million to 120 million unique TCR beta sequences from about 180 million T cells were reported. Besides the first cohort of approximately 710 subjects, a separate validation cohort made up of 120 or so different subjects was used. Rather than drawing on any new phenotypic data, the later analysis identified candidate immune exposures from TCR beta sequences and the way those sequences occurred across donors. The study aimed to test whether cataloging public T cell receptors could reveal signatures of past pathogen exposure. Of the approximately 400 genotyped donors, 65% to 90% fell in the genetic ancestry cluster associated with self-reported Caucasian donors. The study combined high-throughput TCR immunosequencing, statistical association of individual TCRs with disease status, and machine learning to predict cytomegalovirus infection status. Donor age, sex, ethnicity and CMV serostatus were compiled together with the repertoire data. Five DR-DQ haplotypes were handled as single units for association and clustering because linkage in the cohort was strong. Using immunosequencing, the study profiled T cell repertoires from approximately 700 subjects and related those repertoires to cytomegalovirus serostatus. HLA typing included class I and class II loci at four-digit resolution. Every repertoire in the discovery cohort had been generated on one and the same sequencing platform. An earlier analysis of approximately 640 of the donors applied high-throughput TCR beta sequencing to assess whether each TCR beta V gene segment acted as functional or pseudogenic. About 320 gigabases of sequencing data and tens of millions of unique TCR sequences were included in an early release covering several hundred HLA-typed donors. The number of typed donors differed by locus: 629-630 for A, B, C, DRB1 and DQB1; approximately 520 for DQA1; over 600 for DPA1; and some 450 for DPB1. A later analysis re-analyzed previously published TCR beta repertoires from 666 donors and added high-resolution HLA genotyping to study TCR occurrence patterns. A later genetic analysis used genome-wide SNP genotypes for about 65% of the roughly 670 donors, treating that subset as a discovery cohort. Among some 400 genotyped donors of the cohort, an average of approximately 200,000 unique TCR beta nucleotide sequences was sequenced per donor, of which roughly 18% were non-productive.

Trimming removed 1 base from V and 0 bases from J, leaving 12 bases between the germline ends. The germline V gene encodes CDR1 MGHRA and CDR2 YSYEKL. The CDR3 contains 16 residues, cysteine and phenylalanine counted. The only DNA kept is the CDR3, 48 bases in frame from the first base. The paper's findings and limits, for the study overall: HLA typing was unavailable for some donors at each locus, so association tests used only the typed subset. Across donors, most TCR sequences were observed very rarely, whereas some public TCRs were present in many individuals. In a later genetic analysis, fewer N-insertions in productive TCRs were reported among donors in an Asian-associated ancestry cluster than the 666-donor mean. Most CMV-associated TCR beta chains appeared to be HLA-restricted in a later analysis, and the HLA associations seemed to be driven largely by CMV exposure. A later analysis reported that several top co-occurrence clusters appeared linked to parvovirus B19, influenza, CMV and Epstein-Barr virus. Presence/absence analyses assumed roughly uniform sequencing depth across donors, an assumption that may not hold. A total of fewer than 200 TCR beta chains were listed by the study as associated with cytomegalovirus. The 87-base-pair reads could not distinguish some IMGT-functional V segments, including TRBV6-2 and TRBV6-3, so those segments were excluded. Correlated functional status among segregating V segments might be attributable to linkage disequilibrium, but an unknown experimental factor could not be ruled out. Because counts were too low, some 16 rarely observed V segments, including chromosome 9 orphons, were excluded from the earlier analysis of under 650 of the donors. In this cohort, only TCR beta chains were sequenced, and detectable features were limited by the absence of alpha or paired-chain data. A further reported finding was that TCR beta sequences accurately predicted the HLA-A and HLA-B alleles for most subjects in the first cohort. In a later genetic analysis, a missense DCLRE1C variant was associated with V-gene and J-gene trimming of TCR beta chains, and the association was replicated in an independent cohort. A later analysis found that TCR association rates varied across HLA loci, with DRB1 alleles showing the most associated TCRs and HLA-C alleles the fewest. According to the authors, the approach could potentially be generalized to other disease states and immunological phenotypes. Immune exposure information for the cohort was limited to CMV serostatus. Assigning TCR associations to individual alleles was difficult when HLA alleles, especially DR and DQ, strongly co-occurred. A later analysis associated 16,951 TCR beta sequences with specific HLA alleles at a false discovery rate of 0.05. An earlier analysis of several hundred of the donors showed that most TCR beta V segments appeared in productive rearrangements either about 87% or about 30% of the time, which broadly matched IMGT annotations. Cytomegalovirus status was reported to be diagnosed by the classifier with high specificity and sensitivity in both the original and validation cohorts. In a later analysis, HLA-associated TCR beta chains showed more clonal expansion and lower generation probabilities than non-associated chains that were equally common. The sequencing pipeline was judged likely to have produced a cluster of highly shared sequence variants as a technical artifact. In vitro tests confirmed that three of the cytomegalovirus-associated TCR beta chains recognize cytomegalovirus antigens.

The cohort consisted of fewer than 700 healthy bone marrow donors. Cohort members were all nominally healthy when sampled, although unrecorded immune exposures were likely present. The donor tested CMV seropositive and was one of the 289 seropositive cohort members. A peripheral blood sample was provided by each donor, and peripheral blood mononuclear cells were used for TCR beta sequencing. Genomic DNA was extracted from the blood cell samples with the Qiagen DNeasy Blood Extraction Kit. The receptor comes from a young man in good health and CMV-seropositive. The rearranged segments are TRBV4-1 and TRBJ1-1, and TRBD1 may be the D gene, going by 6 matching bases. The sequencing sample was made of PBMCs. The nucleotides are TGCGCCAGCAGCCAAGCGGCGGGGGCGGTGAACACTGAAGCTTTCTTT. Its protein reads: CASSQAAGAVNTEAFF.